This entry features one T cell receptor (beta chain) sequence. This clonotype was recorded at least ten times. Which antigen it targets is not known. The record has no base qualities; no much larger clone is one base away. V is cut back by 5 bases and J by 0 bases, with 2 bases in the junction unmatched. The cysteine opens and the phenylalanine closes a CDR3 of 15 amino acids. Kept here is only the CDR3 DNA, which spans 45 bases and is read in frame from base 1. CDR1 is given as MDHEN and CDR2 as SYDVKM, both from the germline V gene. The data stem from a study of CD8 T cells in ankylosing spondylitis (TCRdb year 2017). Looking at the study overall: To find TCR variants linked to disease, the study profiled T cell receptor beta repertoires in ankylosing spondylitis patients and healthy donors. The full study cohort comprised 25 ankylosing spondylitis patients and about 110 healthy donors. Peripheral blood was sampled, and synovial fluid was additionally collected from ankylosing spondylitis patients. Beyond this particular receptor, the publication reports: Some motif variants were previously reported in synovial fluid and blood of reactive arthritis patients, suggesting common disease-initiation mechanisms. A TCR beta motif of eight highly homologous amino acid variants appeared characteristic of blood from ankylosing spondylitis patients. The disease-linked clones were reported to be significantly enriched in matched synovial fluid samples from ankylosing spondylitis patients. The disease-linked clones had a CD8+ phenotype and were found at relatively low frequencies in peripheral blood.

Sequencer: Illumina HiSeq 2500. TCR beta libraries were prepared by quantitative 5'-RACE with molecular barcodes. Turning to the authors' computational methods: A new computational method based on a probabilistic model of VDJ rearrangement was used to identify disease-linked TCR variants. TCRdb cleaned the public reads at Q25 with fastp, built clones with MiXCR and kept in-frame beta chains. Identical CDR3 protein sequences are pooled into one entry, listed with their most common genes and DNA. It is TCRdb's table, rather than the study itself, that gives the V and J calls and clone size. This sample gives some 130,000 distinct CDR3 sequences in total; roughly 15% of them show up just once. Roughly 3% of the sample is taken by the ten largest.

The chain links TRBV28 with TRBJ2-1, with 9 middle bases fitting TRBD2. The sequence was collected from a female donor with ankylosing spondylitis or in good health (not recorded which). Input material: blood, either unsorted or a sorted T cell fraction (not recorded which). Here the CDR3 is given as CASSILAGSYNEQFF. The bases are TGTGCCAGCAGTATACTAGCGGGCTCCTACAATGAGCAGTTCTTC.